What follows are 10 T cell receptor beta chains derived from one specimen sequenced in a study of cytotoxic CD8 clonotypes in ibrutinib-treated CLL. The method was immunoSEQ multiplex PCR; TCRdb's version includes in-frame clones alone and lacks a portion of them. Of roughly 150,000 clones in the sample, roughly 90% were seen once. The specimen comprised PBMCs, sampled at disease progression, from a patient treated with ibrutinib. The receptor set was obtained from a human donor with chronic lymphocytic leukemia.

The table lists this clone with a count of one. The rearrangement links TRBV5-1 to TRBJ2-2; the match to TRBD2 covers 10 bases. The CDR3 covers 18 residues. V was clipped by 4 bases and J by 3 bases; unmatched bases: 12. CDR1 is SGHRS and CDR2 is YFSETQ in the germline V gene. CDR3 residues: CASSPRASGSYDTGELFF. The CDR3 region has the DNA TGCGCCAGCAGCCCAAGGGCTAGCGGGAGTTATGACACCGGGGAGCTGTTTTTT.

On this clone: Mismatch with germline at one junction end may stem from a read error. The chain recombines TRBV18 with TRBJ2-6; the D gene is possibly TRBD2 (5 bases). CDR3 length: 18 amino acids. Looked up from germline, CDR1 is KGHSH and CDR2 is LQKENI. The CDR3 loop is CASSPQRALFSGANVLTF. Written as DNA, the CDR3 is TGTGCCAGCTCTCCACAGAGGGCTCTTTTCTCTGGTGCCAACGTCCTGACTTTC.

The chain joins TRBV7-8 to TRBJ2-7; D is unresolved. The CDR3 spans 11 residues. CDR1 and CDR2 (germline): SGHVS, FQNEAQ. V lost 5 bases, J lost 5 bases, and 7 bases lay in between. Here the CDR3 DNA reads TGTGCCAGCAGCCCCCTCGACGAGCAGTACTTC. This codes for CASSPLDEQYF.

V usage is TRBV5-5 and J usage is TRBJ1-5, with D possibly matching TRBD1 (5 bases). V lost 0 bases and J lost 8, with 15 bases in between. This CDR3 is built from 15 residues. Looked up from germline, CDR1 is SGHKS and CDR2 is YYEKEE (reference sequence). CDR3 amino acids: CASSLGGGAIKPQHF. The CDR3, as DNA: TGTGCCAGCAGCTTGGGGGGCGGAGCGATCAAGCCCCAGCATTTT.

This clone has a single count. V gene TRBV7-8 combines with J gene TRBJ2-7, with D possibly TRBD1 on 6 matching bases. Germline values: CDR1 SGHVS, CDR2 FQNEAQ. This CDR3 is 17 amino acids long. Trimming removed 4 bases from V and 5 bases from J, with 24 bases in between. The CDR3 protein is CASSSRALGASMHEQYF. CDR3 DNA sequence: TGTGCCAGCAGCTCAAGAGCCCTGGGGGCCTCAATGCACGAGCAGTACTTC.

The rearrangement links TRBV19 to TRBJ1-2; 8 bases agree with TRBD1. The germline gives CDR1 LNHDA, CDR2 SQIVND (reference sequence). The trim removed 8 bases at V and 2 bases at J, leaving 4 bases unmatched. The length of the CDR3 is 13 residues. CDR3 DNA: TGTGCCAGTTTAAGGACAGGGAACTATGGCTACACCTTC. Translated: CASLRTGNYGYTF.

This sequence joins TRBV27 and TRBJ1-1; 9 nucleotides agree with TRBD1. The germline V gene has CDR1 MNHEY and CDR2 SMNVEV (reference sequence). The CDR3 is made up of 17 amino acids. Losses at the gene ends were 1 base for V and 5 bases for J; bases not matched to a gene: 11. CDR3: CASSLLQGARFGTEAFF. DNA of the CDR3: TGTGCCAGCAGTTTATTACAGGGGGCAAGATTCGGGACTGAAGCTTTCTTT.

V usage is TRBV18 and J usage is TRBJ1-3, with D possibly being TRBD1 (6 bases). CDR3 length: 19 amino acids. CDR1 and CDR2 from the germline V gene are KGHSH and LQKENI. Trimming removed 3 bases from V and 2 bases from J, with 23 bases in between. CDR3 DNA sequence: TGTGCCAGCTCACCCAGTACGGGTTTTATCAGGGGACCTGGAAACACCATATATTTT. This translates into CASSPSTGFIRGPGNTIYF. Combining the CDR3 with reference TRBV18 and TRBJ1-3 gives the whole variable domain NAGVMQNPRHLVRRRGQEARLRCSPMKGHSHVYWYRQLPEEGLKFMVYLQKENIIDESGMPKERFSAEFPKEGPSILRIQQVVRGDSAAYFCASSPSTGFIRGPGNTIYFGEGSWLTVV.

CDR3 nucleotides: TGTGCCAGTAAAGGGGAGCCCGCCTACGAGCAGTACTTC. This sequence encodes CASKGEPAYEQYF. The chain links TRBV19 to TRBJ2-7, with D perhaps given as TRBD1 or TRBD2 (5 bases each). V lost 7 bases and J lost 2, with 12 bases in between. This CDR3 has 13 residues. Germline V gene data show CDR1 as LNHDA and CDR2 as SQIVND (reference sequence).

This clone came up once. The chain has TRBV30 and TRBJ2-3, with TRBD2 as a possible D gene (5 bases). This CDR3 is built from 13 residues. V lost 1 base, J lost 2 bases, and 7 bases lay in between. The germline V gene encodes CDR1 GTSNPN and CDR2 SVGIG (reference sequence). CDR3 DNA: TGTGCCTGGAGTGCGACTAACACAGATACGCAGTATTTT. It encodes CAWSATNTDTQYF.